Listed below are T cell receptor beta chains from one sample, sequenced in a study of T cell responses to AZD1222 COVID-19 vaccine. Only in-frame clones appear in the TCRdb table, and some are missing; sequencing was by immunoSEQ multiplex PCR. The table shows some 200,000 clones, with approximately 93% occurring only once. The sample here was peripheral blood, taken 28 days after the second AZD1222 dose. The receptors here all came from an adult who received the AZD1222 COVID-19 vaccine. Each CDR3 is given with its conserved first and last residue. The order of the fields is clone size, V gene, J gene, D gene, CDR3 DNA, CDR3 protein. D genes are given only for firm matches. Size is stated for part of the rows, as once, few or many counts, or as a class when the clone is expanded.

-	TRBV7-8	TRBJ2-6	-	TGTGCCAGCAGCTTAGAGGGGGGGCTGGCTGGGGCCAACGTCCTGACTTTC	CASSLEGGLAGANVLTF
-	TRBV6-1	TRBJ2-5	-	TGTGCCAGCAGTGAATTCGCCGGACTGATGTCCCAGTACTTC	CASSEFAGLMSQYF
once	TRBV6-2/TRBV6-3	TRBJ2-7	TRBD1	TGTGCCAGCAGTTACCCGTTAGGACAGGGAGGAAAGTACGAGCAGTACTTC	CASSYPLGQGGKYEQYF
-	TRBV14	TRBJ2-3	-	TGTGCCAGCAGCCCCTGGGGGAGCGGGCCAGATACGCAGTATTTT	CASSPWGSGPDTQYF
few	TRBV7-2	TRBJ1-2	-	TGTGCCAGCAGCGGGCAAGCTAACTATGGCTACACCTTC	CASSGQANYGYTF
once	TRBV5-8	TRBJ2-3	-	TGTGCCAGCATTTGGCGGGGCACAGATACGCAGTATTTT	CASIWRGTDTQYF
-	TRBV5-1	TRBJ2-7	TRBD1	TGCGCCAGCAGCTTGGGACAGGGCCACGAGCAGTACTTC	CASSLGQGHEQYF
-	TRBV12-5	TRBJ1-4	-	TGTGCTAGTGGTTTGGTACGGATCGGGACGGCGGGTATGGAAAAACTGTTTTTT	CASGLVRIGTAGMEKLFF
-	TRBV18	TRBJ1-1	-	TGTGCCAGCTCACCAGGTAGGAGCAACACTGAAGCTTTCTTT	CASSPGRSNTEAFF
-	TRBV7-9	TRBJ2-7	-	TGTGCCAGCAGCTTAGTTGCCTACGAGCAGTACTTC	CASSLVAYEQYF
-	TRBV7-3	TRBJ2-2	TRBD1	TGTGCCAGCAGCCCCAGGACAGGGTTTGGGGAGCTGTTTTTT	CASSPRTGFGELFF
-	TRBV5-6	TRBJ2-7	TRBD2	TGTGCCAGCAGCTTGGCAGCGGGAGGATTCTACGAGCAGTACTTC	CASSLAAGGFYEQYF
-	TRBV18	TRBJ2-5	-	TGTGCCAGCACACCGGGATTAGCGGAGACCCAGTACTTC	CASTPGLAETQYF
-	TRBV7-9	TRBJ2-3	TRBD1	TGTGCCAGCAGCTCCTACAGGGGGCCCCACACAGATACGCAGTATTTT	CASSSYRGPHTDTQYF
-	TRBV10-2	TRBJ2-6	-	TGCGCCAGCAGCCCGGGACCCCACTGGGTAGGTGGGGCCAACGTCCTGACTTTC	CASSPGPHWVGGANVLTF
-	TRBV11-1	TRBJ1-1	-	TGTGCCAGCAGCCCCCCCAACACTGAAGCTTTCTTT	CASSPPNTEAFF
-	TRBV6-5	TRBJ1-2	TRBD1	TGTGCCAGCAGAGACAGGGACTATGGCTACACCTTC	CASRDRDYGYTF
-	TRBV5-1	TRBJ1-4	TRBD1	TGCGCCAGCAGCCAGACAGGGTGGAATGAAAAACTGTTTTTT	CASSQTGWNEKLFF
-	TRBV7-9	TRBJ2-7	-	TGTGCCAGCAGTTTGACTCCTTCCTACGAGCAGTACTTC	CASSLTPSYEQYF
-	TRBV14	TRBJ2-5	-	TGTGCCAGCAGCCAAAGGTACCAAGAGACCCAGTACTTC	CASSQRYQETQYF
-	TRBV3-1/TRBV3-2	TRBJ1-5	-	TGTGCCAGCAGCCAAGGGGTAAGCTATAGCAATCAGCCCCAGCATTTT	CASSQGVSYSNQPQHF
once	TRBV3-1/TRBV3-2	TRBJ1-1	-	TGTGCCAGCAGCCAAGAGTCAGGGTTGAACACTGAAGCTTTCTTT	CASSQESGLNTEAFF
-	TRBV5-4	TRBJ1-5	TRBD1	TGTGCCAGCAGCCCACCGGGACAGGAGGTCCGGCCCCAGCATTTT	CASSPPGQEVRPQHF
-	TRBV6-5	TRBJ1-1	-	TGTGCCAGCACCCCACAGGCCTCCTTTGAAGCTTTCTTT	CASTPQASFEAFF
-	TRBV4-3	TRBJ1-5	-	TGCGCCAGCAGCCAGGGTCCCAATCAGCCCCAGCATTTT	CASSQGPNQPQHF
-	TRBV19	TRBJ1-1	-	TGTGCCAGTAGAATGGGTAGTAACACTGAAGCTTTCTTT	CASRMGSNTEAFF
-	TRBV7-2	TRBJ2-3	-	TGTGCCAGCAGCTTATGGGGGGACTCTAGCACAGATACGCAGTATTTT	CASSLWGDSSTDTQYF
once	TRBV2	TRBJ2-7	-	TGTGCCAGCAGTGAAGGATTCTACGAGCAGTACTTC	CASSEGFYEQYF
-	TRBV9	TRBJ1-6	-	TGTGCCAGCAGCGTGAAGGGATCCAATTCACCCCTCCACTTT	CASSVKGSNSPLHF
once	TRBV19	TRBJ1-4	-	TGTGCCAGTAGTACACACCAGGGCCCGACGGAAAAACTGTTTTTT	CASSTHQGPTEKLFF
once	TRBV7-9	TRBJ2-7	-	TGTGCCAGCAGACAAACAGGGAGTCTTCCGGGAGAGCAGTACTTC	CASRQTGSLPGEQYF
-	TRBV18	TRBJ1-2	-	TGTGCCAGCTCACTCGGGGGTAGGAGCTACACCTTC	CASSLGGRSYTF
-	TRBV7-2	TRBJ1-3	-	TGTGCCAGCAGCTTTGGCGGGGTTCGAGGAAACACCATATATTTT	CASSFGGVRGNTIYF
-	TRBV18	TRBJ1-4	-	TGTGCCAGCTCACAAATTCAGGGGCAGGCGTCAACTAATGAAAAACTGTTTTTT	CASSQIQGQASTNEKLFF
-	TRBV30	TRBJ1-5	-	TGTGCCTGGAGTGATTCCCAGTATCAGCCCCAGCATTTT	CAWSDSQYQPQHF
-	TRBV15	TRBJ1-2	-	TGTGCCACCAGCAGCAGGGTATTGCGTGGCTACACCTTC	CATSSRVLRGYTF
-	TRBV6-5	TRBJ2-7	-	TGTGCCAGCAGCTACCGGGGGGAGCAGTACTTC	CASSYRGEQYF
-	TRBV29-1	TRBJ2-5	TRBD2	TGCAGCGTTGATAGGAGCGGGACCTCCCAAGAGACCCAGTACTTC	CSVDRSGTSQETQYF
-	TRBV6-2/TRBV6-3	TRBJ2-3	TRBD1	TGTGCCAGCAGTTACCGTGACAGGGGGCCCTTATCCACAGATACGCAGTATTTT	CASSYRDRGPLSTDTQYF
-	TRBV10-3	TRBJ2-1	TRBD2	TGTGCCATCAGTGAGTCGGGGACTAGTTCCTACAATGAGCAGTTCTTC	CAISESGTSSYNEQFF
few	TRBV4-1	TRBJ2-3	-	TGCGCCAGCAGCCAAGTAGGGGGGGCTAGCACAGATACGCAGTATTTT	CASSQVGGASTDTQYF